This T cell receptor (beta chain) originates from a study of OX40 agonist ivuxolimab in advanced cancers. The overall study: Patients assigned to dose escalation were diagnosed with hepatocellular carcinoma, melanoma, renal cell or head and neck cancer. Notes on the study in general: Expanded clones were, on average, more numerous in CD8+ T cells than in CD4+. It was not determined which antigens were specifically recognized by the peripheral T cells that had undergone clonal expansion.

Note on this clone: The antigen is not known.

This CDR3 has 14 amino acids. CDR1 is WNHNN, CDR2 SYGVQD, per germline (reference sequence). V lost 4 bases, J lost 5 bases, and 11 bases lay in between. Clones were sequenced by immunoSEQ multiplex PCR, and TCRdb holds only the in-frame ones, with some missing. The sample has around 65,000 clones, approximately 91% seen once; the top ten hold about 0.3%. The sequence was obtained from an adult with an advanced solid tumor such as melanoma, head and neck, liver or kidney cancer. This chain connects TRBV10-1 to TRBJ1-4; D is unclear. Sequenced here: CD4+ or CD8+ T cells sorted from blood, sampled in a trial of the OX40 agonist ivuxolimab. The CDR3 nucleotides read TGCGCCAGCAGTGGGTCGGGAAGAAATGAAAAACTGTTTTTT. Encoded protein: CASSGSGRNEKLFF.